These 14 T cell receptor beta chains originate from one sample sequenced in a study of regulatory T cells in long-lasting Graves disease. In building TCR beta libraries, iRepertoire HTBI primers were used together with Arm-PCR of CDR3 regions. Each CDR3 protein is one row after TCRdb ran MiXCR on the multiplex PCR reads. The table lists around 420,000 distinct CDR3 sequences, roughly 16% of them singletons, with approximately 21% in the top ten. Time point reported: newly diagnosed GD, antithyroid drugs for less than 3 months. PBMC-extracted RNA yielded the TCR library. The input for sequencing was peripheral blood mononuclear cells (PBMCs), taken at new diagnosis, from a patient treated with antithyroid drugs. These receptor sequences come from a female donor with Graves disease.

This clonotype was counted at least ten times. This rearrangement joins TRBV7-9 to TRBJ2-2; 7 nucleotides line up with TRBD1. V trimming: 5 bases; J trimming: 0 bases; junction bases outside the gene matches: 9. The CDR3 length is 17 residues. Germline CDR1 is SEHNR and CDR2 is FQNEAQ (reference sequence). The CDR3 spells CASSIIRDSSNTGELFF. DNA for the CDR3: TGTGCCAGCAGCATAATCCGGGACAGCTCGAACACCGGGGAGCTGTTTTTT.

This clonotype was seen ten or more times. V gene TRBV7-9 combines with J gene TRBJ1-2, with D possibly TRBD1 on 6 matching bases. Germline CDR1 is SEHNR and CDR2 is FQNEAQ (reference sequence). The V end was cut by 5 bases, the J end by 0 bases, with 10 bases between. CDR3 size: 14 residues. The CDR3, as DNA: TGTGCCAGCAGCCGCCGGGACACTAACTATGGCTACACCTTC. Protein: CASSRRDTNYGYTF.

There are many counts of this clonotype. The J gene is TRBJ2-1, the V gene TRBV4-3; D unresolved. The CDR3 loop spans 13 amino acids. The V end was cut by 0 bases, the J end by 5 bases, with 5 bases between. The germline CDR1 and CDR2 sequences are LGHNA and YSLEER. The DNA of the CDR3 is TGCGCCAGCAGCCAAGATAGTCACAATGAGCAGTTCTTC. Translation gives CASSQDSHNEQFF.

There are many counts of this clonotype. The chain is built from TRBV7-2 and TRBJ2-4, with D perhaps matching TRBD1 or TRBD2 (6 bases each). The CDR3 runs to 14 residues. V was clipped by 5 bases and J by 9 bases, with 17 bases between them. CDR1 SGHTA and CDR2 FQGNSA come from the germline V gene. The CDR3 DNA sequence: TGTGCCAGCAGCACGGGGGCGGCGCCCAGCATTCAGTACTTC. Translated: CASSTGAAPSIQYF.

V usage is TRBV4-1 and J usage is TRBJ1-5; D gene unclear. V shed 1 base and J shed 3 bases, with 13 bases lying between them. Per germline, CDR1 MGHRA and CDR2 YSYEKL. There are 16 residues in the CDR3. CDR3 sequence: CASSQAIGADNQPQHF. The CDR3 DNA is TGCGCCAGCAGCCAAGCTATCGGAGCAGACAATCAGCCCCAGCATTTT.

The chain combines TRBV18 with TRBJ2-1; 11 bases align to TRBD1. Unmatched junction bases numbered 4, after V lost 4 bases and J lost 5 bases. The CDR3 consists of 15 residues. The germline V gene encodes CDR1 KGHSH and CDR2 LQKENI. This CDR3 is CASSRTGGADNEQFF. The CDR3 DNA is TGTGCCAGCTCACGGACAGGGGGCGCCGACAATGAGCAGTTCTTC.

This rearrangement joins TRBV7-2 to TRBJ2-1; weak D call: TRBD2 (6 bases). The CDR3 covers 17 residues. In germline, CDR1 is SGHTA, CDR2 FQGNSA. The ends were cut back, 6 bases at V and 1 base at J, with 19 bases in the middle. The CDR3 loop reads CASRGSAGRRSYNEQFF. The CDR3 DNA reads TGTGCCAGCAGGGGGTCAGCGGGCCGTCGTTCCTACAATGAGCAGTTCTTC.

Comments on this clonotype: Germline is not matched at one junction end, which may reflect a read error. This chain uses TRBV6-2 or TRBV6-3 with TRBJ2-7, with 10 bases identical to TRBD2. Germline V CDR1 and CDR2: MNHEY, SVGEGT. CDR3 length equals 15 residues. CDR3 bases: TGTGCCAGCAGTGAGGCTAGCGGGGGCTCCTACGCGCAGTACTTC. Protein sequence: CASSEASGGSYAQYF.

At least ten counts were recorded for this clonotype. The CDR3 nucleotides read TGCAGCGTTGAAGATGCAGGTTCCCAAGAGACCCAGTACTTC. Translation gives CSVEDAGSQETQYF. This chain uses TRBV29-1 with TRBJ2-5; D remains unclear. The V end lost 0 bases, the J end lost 1 base, and 9 bases lay between the germline ends. This CDR3 is 14 amino acids long. Germline V gives CDR1 SQVTM, CDR2 ANQGSEA.

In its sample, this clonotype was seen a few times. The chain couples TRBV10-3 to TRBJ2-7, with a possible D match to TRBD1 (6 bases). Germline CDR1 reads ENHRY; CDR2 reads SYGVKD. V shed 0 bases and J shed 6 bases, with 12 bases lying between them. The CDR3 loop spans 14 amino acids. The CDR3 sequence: CAISESITGREQYF. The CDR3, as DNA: TGTGCCATCAGTGAGTCGATTACAGGGCGCGAGCAGTACTTC.

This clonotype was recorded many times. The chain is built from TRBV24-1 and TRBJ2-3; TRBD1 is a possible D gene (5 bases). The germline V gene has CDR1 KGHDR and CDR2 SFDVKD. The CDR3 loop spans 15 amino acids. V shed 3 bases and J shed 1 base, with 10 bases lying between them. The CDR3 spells CATSDTGLGTDTQYF. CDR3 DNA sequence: TGTGCCACCAGTGATACAGGATTGGGCACAGATACGCAGTATTTT.

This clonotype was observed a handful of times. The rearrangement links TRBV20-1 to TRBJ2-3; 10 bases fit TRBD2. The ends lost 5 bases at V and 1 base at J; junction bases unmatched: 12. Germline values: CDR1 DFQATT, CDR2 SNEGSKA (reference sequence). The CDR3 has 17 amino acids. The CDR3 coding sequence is TGCAGTGCTCCTAGATGGGCTAGCGGGGGCCGCACAGATACGCAGTATTTT. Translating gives CSAPRWASGGRTDTQYF.

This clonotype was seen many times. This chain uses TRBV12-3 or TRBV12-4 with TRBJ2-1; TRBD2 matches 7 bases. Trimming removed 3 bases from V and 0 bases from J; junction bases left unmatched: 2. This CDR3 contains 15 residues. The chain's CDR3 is CASSFGGSSYNEQFF. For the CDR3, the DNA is TGTGCCAGCAGTTTCGGCGGGAGCTCCTACAATGAGCAGTTCTTC.

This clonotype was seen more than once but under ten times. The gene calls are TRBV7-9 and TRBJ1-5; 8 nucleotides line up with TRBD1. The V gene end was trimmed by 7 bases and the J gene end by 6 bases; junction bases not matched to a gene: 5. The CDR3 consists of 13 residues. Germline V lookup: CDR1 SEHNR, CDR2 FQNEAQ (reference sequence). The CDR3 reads CASTLGQGQPQHF. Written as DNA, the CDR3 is TGTGCCAGCACCCTAGGACAGGGTCAGCCCCAGCATTTT. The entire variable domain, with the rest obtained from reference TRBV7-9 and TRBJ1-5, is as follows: DTGVSQNPRHKITKRGQNVTFRCDPISEHNRLYWYRQTLGQGPEFLTYFQNEAQLEKSRLLSDRFSAERPKGSFSTLEIQRTEQGDSAMYLCASTLGQGQPQHFGDGTRLSIL.